A single T cell receptor beta chain is shown here with its context. No antigen is known for it. The sample comes from a study of post-analysis software for immune sequencing data. Overall study context: Relapsing-remitting, secondary progressive and progressive-relapsing forms made up the multiple sclerosis disease courses. Overall study findings and caveats: Diversity measured as normalized Chao1 was significantly lower in multiple sclerosis patients than in controls. When patients were compared with controls, a handful of TRBV segments were more frequent, TRBV5-6, TRBV5-1 and TRBV20-1 among them. Batch-matched samples strongly co-clustered by F measure.

Every TCR beta cDNA library bore unique molecular identifiers. There were 1 to 10 million T cells, and roughly 0.5 million cDNA molecules came from them. TCRdb reprocessed the PCR reads with MiXCR, giving one entry per CDR3 protein. The sample lists about 460,000 distinct CDR3 sequences; 45% were seen once. Germline lookup yields CDR1 MGHRA and CDR2 YSYEKL. The CDR3 totals 16 residues. The chain is built from TRBV4-1 and TRBJ2-7; D is possibly TRBD1 or TRBD2 (5 bases each). The end of the DNA aligns better with TRBJ2-4, so the J call may be wrong. The source of this sequence is a girl aged 10-17 years with multiple sclerosis. Material for sequencing was blood. CDR3 nucleotides: TGCGCCAGCAGCCAAGATAGGGACGGGGCCAAAAACATTCAGTACTTC. Its protein is CASSQDRDGAKNIQYF.